The 11 T cell receptor beta chains below all came from one sample that was sequenced in a study of T cell clonality in common variable immunodeficiency. Sequencing was performed with immunoSEQ multiplex PCR; in TCRdb, only in-frame clones are kept and a portion is missing. The repertoire consists of tens of thousands of clones, none detected only once. Sequenced material: peripheral blood mononuclear cells. These receptors all come from a person aged 18 to 69 in good health.

This clone appeared many times. The read ends 3 residues before the CDR3 terminus; that terminus is restored from the germline J gene. This chain joins TRBV6-4 and TRBJ2-2; D possibly corresponds to TRBD1 (6 bases). This CDR3 contains 13 residues. The V gene's germline CDR1 is MRHNA and CDR2 SNTAGT. V gave up 4 bases and J gave up 3 bases, with 6 bases separating them. CDR3 DNA, as far as it was read: TGTGCCAGCAGTGGGACAGACACCGGGGAG. The encoded protein is CASSGTDTGE. The full CDR3 protein reads CASSGTDTGELFF.

This clone came up many times. The CDR3 goes on 3 residues after the read ends, and that part is filled in from the germline J gene. V gene TRBV20-1 combines with J gene TRBJ1-1, with 8 bases lining up with TRBD1. J lost 5 bases, V lost 0 bases, and 11 bases had no gene match. This CDR3 has 16 residues. Germline values: CDR1 DFQATT, CDR2 SNEGSKA (reference sequence). Here the CDR3 reads CSARDDRGKGNTEAFF. The sequenced part of the CDR3 DNA is TGCAGTGCTAGAGATGACAGGGGAAAGGGGAATACTGAA.

As for this clone: The missing CDR3 end, 3 residues past where the read stops, is filled in from the germline J gene. V is TRBV18 and J is TRBJ1-2, with D perhaps TRBD1 (6 bases). CDR1 and CDR2 from the germline V gene are KGHSH and LQKENI. The CDR3 extends over 13 amino acids. The CDR3 reads CASSDRTDLGYTF. CDR3 bases read: TGTGCCAGCTCAGATCGGACAGACTTAGGC.

This clone has ten or more counts. From the germline J gene comes the end of the CDR3, since the read stops 3 residues before it. J is TRBJ1-1 and V is TRBV29-1, with D perhaps TRBD1 (5 bases). The germline V and J ends were trimmed by 7 bases and 3 bases, with 12 bases remaining between them. In germline, CDR1 is SQVTM, CDR2 ANQGSEA. CDR3 length: 12 residues. CDR3 sequence reads: CSARAGDTEAFF. The covered CDR3 bases are TGCAGCGCCCGGGCGGGGGACACTGAA.

The sample holds a few counts of this clone. From the germline J gene comes the end of the CDR3, since the read stops 3 residues before it. The gene calls are TRBV19 and TRBJ1-2; maybe TRBD1 (5 bases). The CDR3 extends over 15 amino acids. Germline CDR1 reads LNHDA; CDR2 reads SQIVND (reference sequence). The CDR3 reads CASSRTSGGSYDYTF. The sequenced CDR3 bases are TGTGCCAGTAGTCGGACTAGCGGGGGGTCCTACGAC.

This clone was seen repeatedly, ten times or more. The read finishes 3 residues shy of the CDR3 end, and the germline J gene is used to complete it. The chain links TRBV6-2 or TRBV6-3 to TRBJ2-3; a weak D match, TRBD1 (6 bases). This CDR3 has 16 residues. V was clipped by 2 bases and J by 4 bases, with 16 bases between them. Germline CDR1 and CDR2: MNHEY and SVGEGT. This CDR3 is CASSYLGRGSADTQYF. The CDR3 bases that were read are TGTGCCAGCAGTTACCTAGGCAGGGGATCCGCAGATACG.

In this sample, this clone turned up many times. The junction departs from germline at one end; a sequencing error may be responsible. The missing CDR3 end, 3 residues past where the read stops, is filled in from the germline J gene. The V gene is TRBV4-2, the J gene TRBJ2-5; 7 bases agree with TRBD1. Germline V gene data show CDR1 as LGHNA and CDR2 as YNFKEQ. This CDR3 comprises 17 residues. Here the CDR3 reads CASSQERLQGGEETQYF. The part of the CDR3 DNA that was read is TGCGCCAGCAGCCAAGAAAGGCTCCAAGGGGGCGAAGAGACC.

This clone was observed many times. Read data end 3 residues before the CDR3 end; the end is taken from the germline J gene. The rearrangement joins TRBV7-2 to TRBJ2-3; D unclear. The CDR3 length is 11 residues. Trimming took off 6 bases at V and 3 bases at J, with 4 bases between the two ends. Germline V gives CDR1 SGHTA, CDR2 FQGNSA. The sequenced CDR3 bases are TGTGCCAGCAGGCGGACAGATACG. It codes for CASRRTDT. The complete CDR3 sequence is CASRRTDTQYF.

This clone was found a few times. The CDR3 is cut off 3 residues early in the read; its end comes from the germline J gene. This chain uses TRBV5-1 with TRBJ2-3; 7 bases match TRBD1. Germline assignment: CDR1 SGHRS and CDR2 YFSETQ. The CDR3 runs to 15 residues. Partial CDR3 DNA: TGCGCCAGCAGCGTAGGATGGGACAGCCAAGAGACG. It encodes CASSVGWDSQET. The whole CDR3 reads CASSVGWDSQETQYF.

This clone was recorded many times. The observed sequence ends 3 residues before the CDR3 terminus, with the missing tail filled in from the germline J gene. The J gene is TRBJ2-6, the V gene TRBV5-1; no definite D call. This CDR3 region has 15 residues. With 4 bases removed from V and 0 bases from J, the gap between germline ends came to 8 bases. CDR1 and CDR2 from the germline V gene are SGHRS and YFSETQ. CDR3: CASSPQDSGANVLTF. Partial CDR3 DNA: TGCGCCAGCAGCCCCCAGGACTCTGGGGCCAACGTC.

This clone was picked up many times. The observed sequence ends 3 residues before the CDR3 terminus, with the missing tail filled in from the germline J gene. The rearrangement uses TRBV19 and TRBJ1-5, with no clear D. Germline CDR1 is LNHDA and CDR2 is SQIVND (reference sequence). The CDR3 is 14 amino acids. V was shortened by 1 base and J by 0 bases, with 4 bases between the two germline ends. This CDR3 reads CASSIAVSNQPQHF. The DNA read from the CDR3 is TGTGCCAGTAGTATAGCGGTTAGCAATCAGCCC.